Given below is one T cell receptor (beta chain) in context. This record comes from a study of shared clonotypes between healthy human individuals. The germline V and J ends were trimmed by 2 bases and 5 bases, with 10 bases remaining between them. Germline V gives CDR1 SGHAT, CDR2 FQNNGV. The CDR3 covers 14 residues. The protocol was immunoSEQ multiplex PCR, while the TCRdb copy is restricted to in-frame clones and leaves out a portion. The sample consists of some 2,100,000 clones, more than 90% of them appearing once. The V and J genes are TRBV11-2 and TRBJ2-4, with D perhaps TRBD1 (6 bases). Sequencing was done on a sample of naive CD4+ T cells sorted from blood. Subset denoted: CD45RA+ positively selected. The sequence came from a man younger than 30 in good health. CDR3 nucleotide sequence: TGTGCCAGCAGCTTAATGGACAGAGAAAACATTCAGTACTTC. It is translated as CASSLMDRENIQYF.